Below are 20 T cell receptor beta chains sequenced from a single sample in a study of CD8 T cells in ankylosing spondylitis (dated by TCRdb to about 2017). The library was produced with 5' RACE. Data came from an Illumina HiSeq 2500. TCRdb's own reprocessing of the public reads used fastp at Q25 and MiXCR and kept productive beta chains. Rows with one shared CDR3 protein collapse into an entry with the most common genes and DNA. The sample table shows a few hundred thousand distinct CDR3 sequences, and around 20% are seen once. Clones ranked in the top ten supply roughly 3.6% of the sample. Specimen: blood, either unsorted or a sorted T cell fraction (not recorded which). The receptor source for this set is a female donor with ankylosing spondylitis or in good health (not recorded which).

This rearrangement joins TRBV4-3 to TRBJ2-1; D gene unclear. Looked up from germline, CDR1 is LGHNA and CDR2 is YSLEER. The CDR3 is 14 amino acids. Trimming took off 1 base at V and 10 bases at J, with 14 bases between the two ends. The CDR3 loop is CASSQGLSDREQFF. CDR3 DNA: TGCGCCAGCAGCCAAGGCCTCTCTGATAGAGAGCAGTTCTTC.

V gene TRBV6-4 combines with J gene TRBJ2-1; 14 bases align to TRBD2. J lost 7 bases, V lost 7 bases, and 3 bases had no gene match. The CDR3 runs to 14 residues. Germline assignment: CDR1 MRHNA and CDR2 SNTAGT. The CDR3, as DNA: TGTGCCAGCAATGGGACTAGCGGGAGTAATGAGCAGTTCTTC. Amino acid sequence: CASNGTSGSNEQFF.

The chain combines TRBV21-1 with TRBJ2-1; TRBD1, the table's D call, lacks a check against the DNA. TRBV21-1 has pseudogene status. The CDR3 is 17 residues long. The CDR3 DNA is TGTGCCAGCAGCGCCCGGAAGGATGGCGGGGAAGGCAATGAGCAGTTCTTC. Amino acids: CASSARKDGGEGNEQFF.

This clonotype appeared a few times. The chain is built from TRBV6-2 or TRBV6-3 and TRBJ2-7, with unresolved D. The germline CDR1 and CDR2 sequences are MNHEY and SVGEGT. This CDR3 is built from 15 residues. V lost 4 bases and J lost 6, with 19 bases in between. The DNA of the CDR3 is TGTGCCAGCAGTTCCTCAATGATGTTGCAAGGCGAGCAGTACTTC. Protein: CASSSSMMLQGEQYF.

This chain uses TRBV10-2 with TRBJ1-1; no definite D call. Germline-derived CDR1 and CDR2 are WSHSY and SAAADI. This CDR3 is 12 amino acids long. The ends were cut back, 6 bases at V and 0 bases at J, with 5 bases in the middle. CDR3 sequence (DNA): TGCGCCAGCAGGGATTTGAACACTGAAGCTTTCTTT. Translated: CASRDLNTEAFF.

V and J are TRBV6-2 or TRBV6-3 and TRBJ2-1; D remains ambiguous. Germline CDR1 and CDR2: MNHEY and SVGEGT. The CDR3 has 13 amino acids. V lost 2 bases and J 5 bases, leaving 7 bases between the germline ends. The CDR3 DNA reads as TGTGCCAGCAGTTACCTATCCCACAATGAGCAGTTCTTC. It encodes CASSYLSHNEQFF.

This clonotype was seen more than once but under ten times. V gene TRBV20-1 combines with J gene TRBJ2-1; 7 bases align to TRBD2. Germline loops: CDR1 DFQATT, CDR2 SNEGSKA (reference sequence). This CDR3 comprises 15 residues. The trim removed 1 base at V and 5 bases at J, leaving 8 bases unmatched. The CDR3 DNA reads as TGCAGTGCTAGAGGATCCAGCGGGGTAGACAATGAGCAGTTCTTC. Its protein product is CSARGSSGVDNEQFF.

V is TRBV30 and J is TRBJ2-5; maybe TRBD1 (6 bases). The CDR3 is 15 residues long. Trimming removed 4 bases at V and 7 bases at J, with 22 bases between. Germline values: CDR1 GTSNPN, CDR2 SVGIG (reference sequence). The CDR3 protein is CAWTRSLQGFGTQYF. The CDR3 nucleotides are TGTGCCTGGACCCGATCATTACAGGGATTTGGGACCCAGTACTTC.

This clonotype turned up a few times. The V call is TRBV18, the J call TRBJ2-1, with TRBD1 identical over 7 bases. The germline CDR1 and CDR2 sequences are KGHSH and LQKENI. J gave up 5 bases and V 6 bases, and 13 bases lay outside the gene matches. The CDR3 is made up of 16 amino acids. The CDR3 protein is CASSRERDRGHNEQFF. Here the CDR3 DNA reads TGTGCCAGCTCGCGAGAACGGGACAGAGGCCACAATGAGCAGTTCTTC.

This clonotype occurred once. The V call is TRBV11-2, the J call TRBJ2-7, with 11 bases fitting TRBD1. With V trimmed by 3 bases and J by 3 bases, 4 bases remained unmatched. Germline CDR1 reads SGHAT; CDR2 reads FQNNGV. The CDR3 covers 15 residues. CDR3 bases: TGTGCCAGCAGCTTGGACGGGACAGGGGGCTACGAGCAGTACTTC. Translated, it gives CASSLDGTGGYEQYF.

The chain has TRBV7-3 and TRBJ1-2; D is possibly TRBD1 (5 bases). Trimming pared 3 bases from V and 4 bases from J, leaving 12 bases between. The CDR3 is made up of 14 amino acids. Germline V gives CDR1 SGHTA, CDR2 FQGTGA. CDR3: CASSFPTDAYGYTF. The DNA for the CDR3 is TGTGCCAGCAGCTTTCCGACAGACGCCTATGGCTACACCTTC.

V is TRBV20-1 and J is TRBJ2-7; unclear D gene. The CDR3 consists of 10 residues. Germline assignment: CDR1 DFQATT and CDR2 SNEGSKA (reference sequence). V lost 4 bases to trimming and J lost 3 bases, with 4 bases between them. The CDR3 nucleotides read TGCAGTGCTACCTTCTACGAGCAGTACTTC. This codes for CSATFYEQYF.

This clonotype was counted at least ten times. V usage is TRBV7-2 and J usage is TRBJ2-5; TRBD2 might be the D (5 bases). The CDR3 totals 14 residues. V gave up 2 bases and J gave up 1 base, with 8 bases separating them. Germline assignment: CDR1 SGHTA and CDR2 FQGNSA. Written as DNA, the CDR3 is TGTGCCAGCAGCTTACAGCGGAGCCAAGAGACCCAGTACTTC. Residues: CASSLQRSQETQYF.

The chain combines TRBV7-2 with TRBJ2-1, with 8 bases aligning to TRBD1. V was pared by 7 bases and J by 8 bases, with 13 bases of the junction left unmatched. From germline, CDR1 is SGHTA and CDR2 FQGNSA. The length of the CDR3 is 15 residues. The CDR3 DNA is TGTGCCAGCAACAGCAGGGGGCTGGGACAGGATGAGCAGTTCTTC. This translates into CASNSRGLGQDEQFF.

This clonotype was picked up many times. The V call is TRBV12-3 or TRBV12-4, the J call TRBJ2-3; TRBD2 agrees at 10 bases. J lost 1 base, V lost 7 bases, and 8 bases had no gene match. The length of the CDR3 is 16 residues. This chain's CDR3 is CASTPTSGWGTDTQYF. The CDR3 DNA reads TGTGCCAGCACCCCGACTAGCGGGTGGGGCACAGATACGCAGTATTTT.

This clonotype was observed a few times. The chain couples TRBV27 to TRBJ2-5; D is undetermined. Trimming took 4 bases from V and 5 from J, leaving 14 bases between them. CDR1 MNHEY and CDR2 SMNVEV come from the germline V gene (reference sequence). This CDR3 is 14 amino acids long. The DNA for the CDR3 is TGTGCCAGCAGTTCCAGGACGGTTCGGGAGACCCAGTACTTC. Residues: CASSSRTVRETQYF.

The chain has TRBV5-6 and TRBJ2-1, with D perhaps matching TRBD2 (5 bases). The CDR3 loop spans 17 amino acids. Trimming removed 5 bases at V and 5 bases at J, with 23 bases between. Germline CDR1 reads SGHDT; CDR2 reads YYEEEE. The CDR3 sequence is CASSRRSGTLANNEQFF. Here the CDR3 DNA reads TGTGCCAGCAGTAGGAGGTCAGGCACCTTGGCGAACAATGAGCAGTTCTTC.

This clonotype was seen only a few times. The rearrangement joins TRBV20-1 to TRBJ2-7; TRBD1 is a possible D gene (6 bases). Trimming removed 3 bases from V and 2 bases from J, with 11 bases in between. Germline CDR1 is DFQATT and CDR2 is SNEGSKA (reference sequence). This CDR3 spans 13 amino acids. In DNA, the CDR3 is TGCAGTGCTAGGACGGACAGACCCTACGAGCAGTACTTC. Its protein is CSARTDRPYEQYF.

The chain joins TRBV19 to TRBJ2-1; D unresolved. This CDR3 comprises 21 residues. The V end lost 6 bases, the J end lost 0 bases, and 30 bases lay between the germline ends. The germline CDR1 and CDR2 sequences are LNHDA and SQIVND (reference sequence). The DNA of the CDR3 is TGTGCCAGTAGCCCTCTGGGCTACTTCGGTACCCGAAAGAGCTCCTACAATGAGCAGTTCTTC. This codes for CASSPLGYFGTRKSSYNEQFF.

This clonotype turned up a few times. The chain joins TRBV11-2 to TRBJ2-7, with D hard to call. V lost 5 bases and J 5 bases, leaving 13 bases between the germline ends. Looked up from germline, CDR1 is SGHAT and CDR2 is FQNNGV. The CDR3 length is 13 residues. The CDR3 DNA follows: TGTGCCAGCAGCCCCGACAACGAAAACGAGCAGTACTTC. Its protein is CASSPDNENEQYF.